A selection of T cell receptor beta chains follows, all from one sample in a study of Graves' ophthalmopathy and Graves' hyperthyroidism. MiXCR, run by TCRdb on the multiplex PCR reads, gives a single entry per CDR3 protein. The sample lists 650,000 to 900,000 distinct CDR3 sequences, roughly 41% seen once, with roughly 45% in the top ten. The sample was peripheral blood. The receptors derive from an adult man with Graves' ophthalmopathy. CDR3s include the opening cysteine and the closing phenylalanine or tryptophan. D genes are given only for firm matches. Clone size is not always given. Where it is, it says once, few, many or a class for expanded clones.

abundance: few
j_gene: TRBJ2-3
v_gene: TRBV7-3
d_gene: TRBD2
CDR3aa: CASSLAGGTSTDTQYF
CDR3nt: TGTGCCAGCAGCTTGGCGGGGGGGACTAGCACAGATACGCAGTATTTT

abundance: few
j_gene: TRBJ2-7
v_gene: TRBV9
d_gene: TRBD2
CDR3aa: CASSSTSGFPYEQYF
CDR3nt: TGTGCCAGCAGCTCGACTAGCGGTTTCCCCTACGAGCAGTACTTC

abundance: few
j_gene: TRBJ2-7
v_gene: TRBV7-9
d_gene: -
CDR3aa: CASSWDGTEQYF
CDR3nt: TGTGCCAGCAGTTGGGACGGGACGGAGCAGTACTTC

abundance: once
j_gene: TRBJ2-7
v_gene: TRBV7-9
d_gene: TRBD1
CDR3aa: CASSPLDRGMAEQYF
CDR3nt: TGTGCCAGCAGCCCGCTCGACAGGGGAATGGCCGAGCAGTACTTC

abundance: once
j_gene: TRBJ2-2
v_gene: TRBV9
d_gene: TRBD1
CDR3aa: CASSVVQGDTGELFF
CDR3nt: TGTGCCAGCAGCGTAGTTCAGGGGGACACCGGGGAGCTGTTTTTT

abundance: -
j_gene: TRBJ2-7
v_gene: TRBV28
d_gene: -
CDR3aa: CASSFGISYEQYF
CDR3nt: TGTGCCAGCAGTTTCGGGATATCCTACGAGCAGTACTTC

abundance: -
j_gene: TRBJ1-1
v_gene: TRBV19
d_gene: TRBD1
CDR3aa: CAGSTTRDRVMNTEAFF
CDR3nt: TGTGCCGGTAGTACAACCCGGGACAGAGTAATGAACACTGAAGCTTTCTTT

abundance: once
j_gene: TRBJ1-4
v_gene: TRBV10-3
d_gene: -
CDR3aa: CASSRTGSDEKLFF
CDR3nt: TGTGCCAGCAGCCGCACAGGTAGCGATGAAAAACTGTTTTTT

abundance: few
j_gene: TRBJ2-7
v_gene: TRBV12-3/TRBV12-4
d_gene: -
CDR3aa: CASTWGLTAEQYF
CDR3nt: TGTGCCAGCACCTGGGGCCTAACCGCTGAGCAGTACTTC

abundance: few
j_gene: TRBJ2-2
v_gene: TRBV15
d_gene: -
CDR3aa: CATSRIQGSGELFF
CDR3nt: TGTGCCACCAGCAGAATACAGGGCTCCGGGGAGCTGTTTTTT

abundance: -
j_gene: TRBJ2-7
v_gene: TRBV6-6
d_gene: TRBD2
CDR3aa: CASSYLGTSYEQYF
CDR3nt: TGTGCCAGCAGTTACTTAGGGACTAGCTACGAGCAGTACTTC

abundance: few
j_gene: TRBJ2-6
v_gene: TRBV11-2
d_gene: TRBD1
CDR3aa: CASSLEWQGARGANVLTF
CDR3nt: TGTGCCAGCAGCTTAGAATGGCAGGGGGCGCGTGGGGCCAACGTCCTGACTTTC

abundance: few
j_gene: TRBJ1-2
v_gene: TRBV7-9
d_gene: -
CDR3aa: CASEEGDVYGYTF
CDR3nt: TGTGCCAGCGAGGAGGGGGATGTCTATGGCTACACCTTC

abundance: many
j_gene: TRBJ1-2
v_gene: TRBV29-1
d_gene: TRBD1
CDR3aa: CSGDRVNYGYTF
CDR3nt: TGCAGCGGGGACAGGGTAAACTATGGCTACACCTTC

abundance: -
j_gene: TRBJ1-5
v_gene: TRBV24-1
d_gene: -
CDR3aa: CASSLVGLENQPQHF
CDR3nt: TGTGCCAGCAGTTTAGTAGGTTTAGAAAATCAGCCCCAGCATTTT

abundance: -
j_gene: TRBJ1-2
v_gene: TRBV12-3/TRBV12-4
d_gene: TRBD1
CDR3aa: CASSYSGGYGYTF
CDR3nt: TGTGCCAGCAGTTACTCAGGGGGTTATGGCTACACCTTC